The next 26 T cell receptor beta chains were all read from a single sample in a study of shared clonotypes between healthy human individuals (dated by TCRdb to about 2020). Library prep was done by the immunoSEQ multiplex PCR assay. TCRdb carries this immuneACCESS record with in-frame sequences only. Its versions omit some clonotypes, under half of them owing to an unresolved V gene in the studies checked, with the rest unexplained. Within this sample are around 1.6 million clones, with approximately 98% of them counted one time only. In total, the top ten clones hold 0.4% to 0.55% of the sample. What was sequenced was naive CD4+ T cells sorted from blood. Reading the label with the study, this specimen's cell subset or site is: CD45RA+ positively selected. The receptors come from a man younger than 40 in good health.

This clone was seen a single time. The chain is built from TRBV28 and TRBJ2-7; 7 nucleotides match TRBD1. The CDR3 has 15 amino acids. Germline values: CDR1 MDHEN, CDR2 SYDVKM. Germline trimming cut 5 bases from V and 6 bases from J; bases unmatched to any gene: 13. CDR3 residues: CASSQAGQVRIEQYF. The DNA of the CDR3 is TGTGCCAGCAGTCAGGCTGGACAGGTTCGGATCGAGCAGTACTTC.

This chain's CDR3 is CASSQDIASGSSYEQYF. CDR3 in DNA: TGCGCCAGCAGCCAAGATATCGCTAGCGGGAGCTCCTACGAGCAGTACTTC. The chain couples TRBV4-3 to TRBJ2-7; 10 nucleotides agree with TRBD2. V lost 0 bases to trimming and J lost 0 bases; unmatched junction nucleotides: 5. CDR1 and CDR2 (germline): LGHNA, YSLEER. This CDR3 comprises 17 residues.

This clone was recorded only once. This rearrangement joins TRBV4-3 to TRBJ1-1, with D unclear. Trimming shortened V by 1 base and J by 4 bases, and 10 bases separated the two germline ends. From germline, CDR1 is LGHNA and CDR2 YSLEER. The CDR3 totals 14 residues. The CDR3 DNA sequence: TGCGCCAGCAGCCAAGGGCCCTTAGCCACTGAAGCTTTCTTT. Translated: CASSQGPLATEAFF.

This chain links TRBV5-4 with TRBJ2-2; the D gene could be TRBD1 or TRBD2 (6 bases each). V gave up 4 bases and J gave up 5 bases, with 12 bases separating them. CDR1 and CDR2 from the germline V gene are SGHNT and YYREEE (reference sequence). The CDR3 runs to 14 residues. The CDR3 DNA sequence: TGTGCCAGCAGCCGGAGGGGGAAGACCGGGGAGCTGTTTTTT. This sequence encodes CASSRRGKTGELFF.

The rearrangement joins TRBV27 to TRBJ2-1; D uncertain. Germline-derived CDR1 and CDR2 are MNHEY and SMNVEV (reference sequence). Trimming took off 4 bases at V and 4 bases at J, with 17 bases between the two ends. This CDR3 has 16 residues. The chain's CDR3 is CASSSPQEKGYNEQFF. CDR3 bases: TGTGCCAGCAGTTCCCCTCAGGAGAAAGGTTACAATGAGCAGTTCTTC.

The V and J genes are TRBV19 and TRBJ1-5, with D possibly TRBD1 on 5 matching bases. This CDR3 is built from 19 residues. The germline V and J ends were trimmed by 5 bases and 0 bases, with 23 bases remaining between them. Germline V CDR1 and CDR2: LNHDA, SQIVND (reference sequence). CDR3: CASSQRGVRDRYSNQPQHF. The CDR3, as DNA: TGTGCCAGTAGTCAACGAGGGGTGCGCGACAGATATAGCAATCAGCCCCAGCATTTT.

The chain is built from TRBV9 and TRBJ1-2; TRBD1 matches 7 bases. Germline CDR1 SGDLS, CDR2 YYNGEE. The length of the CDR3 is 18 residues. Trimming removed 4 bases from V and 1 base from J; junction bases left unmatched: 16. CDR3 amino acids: CASSRHQGGQPLNYGYTF. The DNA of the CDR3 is TGTGCCAGCAGCCGTCATCAGGGGGGACAGCCGCTTAACTATGGCTACACCTTC.

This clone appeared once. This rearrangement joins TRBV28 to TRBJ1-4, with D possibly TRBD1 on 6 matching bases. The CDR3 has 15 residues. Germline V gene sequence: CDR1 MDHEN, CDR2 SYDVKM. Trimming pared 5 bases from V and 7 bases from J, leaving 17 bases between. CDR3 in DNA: TGTGCCAGCAGTCCCCGGGACATAAGGGGTGAAAAACTGTTTTTT. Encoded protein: CASSPRDIRGEKLFF.

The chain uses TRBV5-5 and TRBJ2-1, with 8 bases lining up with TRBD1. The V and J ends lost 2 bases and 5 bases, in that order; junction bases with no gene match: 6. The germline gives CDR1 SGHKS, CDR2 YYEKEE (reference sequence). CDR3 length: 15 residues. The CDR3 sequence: CASSLTGTGNNEQFF. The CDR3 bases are TGTGCCAGCAGCTTAACCGGGACAGGTAACAATGAGCAGTTCTTC.

The CDR3 sequence is CASSYSSGRAIYNEQFF. The CDR3 nucleotides are TGTGCCAGCAGTTATTCCAGCGGGAGAGCAATTTACAATGAGCAGTTCTTC. The chain carries TRBV28 and TRBJ2-1; TRBD2 matches 8 bases. This CDR3 region has 17 residues. The V gene end was trimmed by 4 bases and the J gene end by 4 bases; junction bases not matched to a gene: 12. Germline CDR1 and CDR2: MDHEN and SYDVKM. The full variable domain, with the rest looked up from reference TRBV28 and TRBJ2-1, is DVKVTQSSRYLVKRTGEKVFLECVQDMDHENMFWYRQDPGLGLRLIYFSYDVKMKEKGDIPEGYSVSREKKERFSLILESASTNQTSMYLCASSYSSGRAIYNEQFFGPGTRLTVL.

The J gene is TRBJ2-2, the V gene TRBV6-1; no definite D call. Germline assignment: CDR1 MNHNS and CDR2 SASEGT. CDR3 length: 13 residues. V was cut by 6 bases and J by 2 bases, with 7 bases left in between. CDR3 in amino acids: CASRQQNTGELFF. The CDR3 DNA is TGTGCCAGCAGGCAGCAAAACACCGGGGAGCTGTTTTTT.

The CDR3 nucleotides are TGTGCCAGCGGCCGGCGGGAGAACTATGGCTACACCTTC. It translates to CASGRRENYGYTF. The chain employs TRBV27 and TRBJ1-2; D remains ambiguous. Germline CDR1 is MNHEY and CDR2 is SMNVEV (reference sequence). Between the trimmed V and J ends, which lost 8 bases and 2 bases, there was a span of 12 bases. This CDR3 region has 13 residues.

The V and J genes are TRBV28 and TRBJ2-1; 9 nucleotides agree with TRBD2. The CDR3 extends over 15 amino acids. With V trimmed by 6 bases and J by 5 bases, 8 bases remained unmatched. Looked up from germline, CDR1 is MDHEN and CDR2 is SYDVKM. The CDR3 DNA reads TGTGCCAGCAGGACGTCCCGACTAGCGGACAATGAGCAGTTCTTC. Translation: CASRTSRLADNEQFF.

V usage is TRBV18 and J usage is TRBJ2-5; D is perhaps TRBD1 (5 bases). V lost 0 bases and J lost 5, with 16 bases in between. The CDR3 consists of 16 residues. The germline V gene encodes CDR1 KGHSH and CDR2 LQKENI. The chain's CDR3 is CASSPPGTQVWETQYF. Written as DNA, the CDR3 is TGTGCCAGCTCACCACCGGGAACACAGGTCTGGGAGACCCAGTACTTC.

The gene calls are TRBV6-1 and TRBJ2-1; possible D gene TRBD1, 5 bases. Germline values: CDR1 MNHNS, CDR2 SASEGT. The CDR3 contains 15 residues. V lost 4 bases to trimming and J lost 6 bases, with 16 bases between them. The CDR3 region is CASSAQGAMGNEQFF. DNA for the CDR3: TGTGCCAGCAGTGCTCAGGGTGCCATGGGCAATGAGCAGTTCTTC.

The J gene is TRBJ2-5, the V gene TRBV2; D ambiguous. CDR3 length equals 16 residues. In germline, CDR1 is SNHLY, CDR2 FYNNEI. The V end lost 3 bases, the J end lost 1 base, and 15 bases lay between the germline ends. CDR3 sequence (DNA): TGTGCCAGCAGTGACTCCGGCAGGCTCTTCCAAGAGACCCAGTACTTC. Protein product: CASSDSGRLFQETQYF.

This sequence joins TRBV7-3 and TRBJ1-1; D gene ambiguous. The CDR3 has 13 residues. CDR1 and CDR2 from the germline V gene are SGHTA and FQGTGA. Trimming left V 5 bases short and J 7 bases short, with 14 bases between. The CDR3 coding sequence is TGTGCCAGCAGCCCAAGGACCGACGGTGAAGCTTTCTTT. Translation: CASSPRTDGEAFF.

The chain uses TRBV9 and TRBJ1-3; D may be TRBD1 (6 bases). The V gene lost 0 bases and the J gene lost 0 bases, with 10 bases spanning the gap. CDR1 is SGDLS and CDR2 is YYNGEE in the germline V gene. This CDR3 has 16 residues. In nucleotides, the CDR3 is TGTGCCAGCAGCGTAGCCACAGGGCCCTCTGGAAACACCATATATTTT. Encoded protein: CASSVATGPSGNTIYF.

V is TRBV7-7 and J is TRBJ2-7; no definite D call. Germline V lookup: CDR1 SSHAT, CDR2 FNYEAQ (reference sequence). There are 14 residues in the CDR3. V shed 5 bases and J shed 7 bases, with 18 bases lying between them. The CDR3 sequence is CASSPGQEDPEQYF. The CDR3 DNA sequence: TGTGCCAGCAGCCCGGGCCAGGAAGATCCGGAGCAGTACTTC.

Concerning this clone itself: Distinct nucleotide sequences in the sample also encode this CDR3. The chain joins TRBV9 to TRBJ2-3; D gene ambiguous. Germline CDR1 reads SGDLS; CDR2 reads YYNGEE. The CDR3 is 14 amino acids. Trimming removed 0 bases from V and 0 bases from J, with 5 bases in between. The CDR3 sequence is CASSVASSTDTQYF. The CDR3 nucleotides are TGTGCCAGCAGCGTAGCATCCAGCACAGATACGCAGTATTTT.

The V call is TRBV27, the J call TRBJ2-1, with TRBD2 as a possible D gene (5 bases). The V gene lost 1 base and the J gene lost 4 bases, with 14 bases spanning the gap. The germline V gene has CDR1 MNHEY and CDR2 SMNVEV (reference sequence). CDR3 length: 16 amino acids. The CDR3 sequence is CASSLFGRRLYNEQFF. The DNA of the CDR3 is TGTGCCAGCAGTTTATTCGGGCGGAGGCTGTACAATGAGCAGTTCTTC.

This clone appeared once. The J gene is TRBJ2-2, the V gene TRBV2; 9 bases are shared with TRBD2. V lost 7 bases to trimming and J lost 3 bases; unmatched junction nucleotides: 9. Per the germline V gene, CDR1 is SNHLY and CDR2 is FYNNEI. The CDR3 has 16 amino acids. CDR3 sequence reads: CASTERAGGYTGELFF. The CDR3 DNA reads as TGTGCCAGCACCGAAAGGGCGGGAGGGTACACCGGGGAGCTGTTTTTT.

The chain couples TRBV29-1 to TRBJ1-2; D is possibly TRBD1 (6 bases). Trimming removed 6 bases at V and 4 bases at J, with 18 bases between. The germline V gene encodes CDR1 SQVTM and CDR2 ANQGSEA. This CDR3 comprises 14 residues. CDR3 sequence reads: CSVDSSQRIYGYTF. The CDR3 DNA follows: TGCAGCGTGGACAGTTCACAACGCATCTATGGCTACACCTTC. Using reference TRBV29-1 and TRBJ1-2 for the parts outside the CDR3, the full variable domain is SAVISQKPSRDICQRGTSLTIQCQVDSQVTMMFWYRQQPGQSLTLIATANQGSEATYESGFVIDKFPISRPNLTFSTLTVSNMSPEDSSIYLCSVDSSQRIYGYTFGSGTRLTVV.

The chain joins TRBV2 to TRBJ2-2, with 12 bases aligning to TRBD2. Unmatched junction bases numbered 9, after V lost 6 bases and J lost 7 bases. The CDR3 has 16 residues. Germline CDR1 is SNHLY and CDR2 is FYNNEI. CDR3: CASRAGLAGRVGELFF. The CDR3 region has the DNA TGTGCCAGCAGGGCCGGACTAGCGGGGCGAGTCGGGGAGCTGTTTTTT.

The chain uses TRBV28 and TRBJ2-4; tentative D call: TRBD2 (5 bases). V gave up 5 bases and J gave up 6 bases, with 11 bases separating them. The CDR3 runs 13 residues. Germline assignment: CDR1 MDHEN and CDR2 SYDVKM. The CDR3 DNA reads TGTGCCAGCAGTCGAGGAGGCCTAAACATTCAGTACTTC. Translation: CASSRGGLNIQYF.

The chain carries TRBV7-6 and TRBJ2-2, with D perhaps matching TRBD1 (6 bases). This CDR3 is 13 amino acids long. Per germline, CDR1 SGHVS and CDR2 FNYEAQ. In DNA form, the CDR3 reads TGTGCAGTAGGGGGACACAACACCGGGGAGCTGTTTTTT. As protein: CAVGGHNTGELFF. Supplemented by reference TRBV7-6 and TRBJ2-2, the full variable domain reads GAGVSQSPRYKVTKRGQDVALRCDPISGHVSLYWYRQALGQGPEFLTYFNYEAQQDKSGLPNDRFSAERPEGSISTLTIQRTEQRDSAMYRCAVGGHNTGELFFGEGSRLTVL.